These 13 T cell receptor beta chains came from one sample sequenced in a study of cytomegalovirus exposure and HLA in healthy donors. Researchers ran the PCR with 60 Vbeta and 13 Jbeta primers. The method was immunoSEQ multiplex PCR; TCRdb's version includes in-frame clones alone and lacks a portion of them. The top ten hold about 4.9% of the sample, which has about 170,000 clones, roughly 67% seen once. Sequenced: PBMCs. These receptors originate from a woman aged 18-29 years in good health and CMV-seropositive.

The chain combines TRBV7-6 with TRBJ2-1; 9 bases align to TRBD2. Germline CDR1 and CDR2: SGHVS and FNYEAQ. The CDR3 has 14 residues. With 5 bases clipped from V and 10 bases from J, the junction kept 9 bases outside the gene matches. Here the CDR3 reads CASSAAGGAQEQFF. The CDR3 region has the DNA TGTGCCAGCAGCGCCGCGGGGGGGGCCCAAGAGCAGTTCTTC.

The chain employs TRBV21-1 and TRBJ2-3; TRBD2, the D gene given by the table, was not confirmed from the DNA. TRBV21-1 is tagged as a pseudogene. This CDR3 is 19 amino acids long. The CDR3 sequence: CASSKTIPGTSSSTDTQYF. DNA of the CDR3: TGTGCCAGCAGCAAAACGATTCCCGGGACTAGCTCTAGCACAGATACGCAGTATTTT.

The V call is TRBV19, the J call TRBJ2-1; the D gene is possibly TRBD2 (5 bases). The CDR3 runs to 16 residues. Germline V gives CDR1 LNHDA, CDR2 SQIVND (reference sequence). Trimming removed 7 bases at V and 0 bases at J, with 16 bases between. The CDR3 DNA follows: TGTGCCAGTAACCAAAGACTACCGAGCTCCTACAATGAGCAGTTCTTC. This translates into CASNQRLPSSYNEQFF.

The rearrangement uses TRBV6-5 and TRBJ2-7, with D possibly TRBD1 on 5 matching bases. Between the trimmed V and J ends, which lost 5 bases and 7 bases, there was a span of 15 bases. The CDR3 extends over 13 amino acids. Per germline, CDR1 MNHEY and CDR2 SVGAGI. The CDR3 DNA sequence: TGTGCCAGCAGTCTTACCAGGGATGGTGAGCAGTACTTC. Amino acid sequence: CASSLTRDGEQYF.

V is TRBV15 and J is TRBJ2-1; 9 positions match TRBD2. The ends lost 7 bases at V and 6 bases at J; junction bases unmatched: 10. This CDR3 is 15 amino acids long. Germline CDR1 and CDR2: LNHNV and YYDKDF (reference sequence). The chain's CDR3 is CATTLGLAGTNEQFF. DNA of the CDR3: TGTGCCACCACCCTGGGGCTAGCGGGGACCAATGAGCAGTTCTTC.

The chain combines TRBV13 with TRBJ1-4, with 8 bases identical to TRBD1. Germline CDR1 reads PRHDT; CDR2 reads FYEKMQ (reference sequence). Losses at the gene ends were 0 bases for V and 6 bases for J; bases not matched to a gene: 3. CDR3 length: 15 residues. The CDR3 coding sequence is TGTGCCAGCAGCTTAGGGGCAGGGGGCGATGAAAAACTGTTTTTT. As protein: CASSLGAGGDEKLFF.

This clone came up once. This chain joins TRBV12-5 and TRBJ1-5; D unresolved. V was shortened by 2 bases and J by 4 bases, with 9 bases between the two germline ends. The CDR3 is 14 amino acids. Looked up from germline, CDR1 is LGHNT and CDR2 is FRNRAP. CDR3: CASGLSGLNQPQHF. CDR3 sequence (DNA): TGTGCTAGTGGTTTGTCAGGTCTTAATCAGCCCCAGCATTTT.

The genes are TRBV11-2 and TRBJ1-1; tentatively, D is TRBD1 (6 bases). The CDR3 runs to 14 residues. The V gene's germline CDR1 is SGHAT and CDR2 FQNNGV. V was shortened by 5 bases and J by 7 bases, with 17 bases between the two germline ends. The CDR3 DNA follows: TGTGCCAGCAGCGCCTCCGGGGGGCGAAGTGAAGCTTTCTTT. Translation gives CASSASGGRSEAFF.

The chain recombines TRBV7-8 with TRBJ1-1, with D hard to call. Per germline, CDR1 SGHVS and CDR2 FQNEAQ. The CDR3 length is 13 residues. V lost 3 bases, J lost 2 bases, and 7 bases lay in between. The CDR3 region is CASSLSSNTEAFF. Here the CDR3 DNA reads TGTGCCAGCAGCTTGTCCAGTAACACTGAAGCTTTCTTT. Full variable domain (outside the CDR3, taken from reference TRBV7-8 and TRBJ1-1): GAGVSQSPRYKVAKRGQDVALRCDPISGHVSLFWYQQALGQGPEFLTYFQNEAQLDKSGLPSDRFFAERPEGSVSTLKIQRTQQEDSAVYLCASSLSSNTEAFFGQGTRLTVV.

Points on this clone: Its ends do not fully match the called genes, so a read error is possible. The chain links TRBV7-9 to TRBJ2-7; D unclear. The CDR3 runs 13 residues. Germline CDR1 and CDR2: SEHNR and FQNEAQ (reference sequence). The CDR3 DNA is TGTGCCAGCGATTCGGAGAACTCCGACGAGCAGTACTTC. It encodes CASDSENSDEQYF.

Worth noting for this clone: Relative to the germline gene, one junction end is altered; a read error may explain this. This rearrangement joins TRBV7-2 to TRBJ2-3; D call uncertain. Germline V gene sequence: CDR1 SGHTA, CDR2 FQGNSA. This CDR3 region has 16 residues. The CDR3 DNA sequence: TGTGCCAGCAGCCCAGGATCCCCGTCAGGCACAGATACGCAGTGTTTT. Protein product: CASSPGSPSGTDTQCF. The whole variable domain, remainder taken from reference TRBV7-2 and TRBJ2-3, is GAGVSQSPSNKVTEKGKDVELRCDPISGHTALYWYRQSLGQGLEFLIYFQGNSAPDKSGLPSDRFSAERTGGSVSTLTIQRTQQEDSAVYLCASSPGSPSGTDTQCFGPGTRLTVL.

The rearrangement joins TRBV6-5 to TRBJ2-5; D is possibly TRBD1 (5 bases). CDR1 is MNHEY, CDR2 SVGAGI, per germline. The CDR3 has 14 residues. The germline V and J ends were trimmed by 7 bases and 1 base, with 13 bases remaining between them. The CDR3 sequence is CASKGLGAQETQYF. In DNA, the CDR3 is TGTGCCAGCAAAGGTCTAGGGGCCCAAGAGACCCAGTACTTC.

The CDR3 bases are TGTGCCAGCAGCTTCCGGGAAACCCAGTATTTT. This translates into CASSFRETQYF. The V call is TRBV5-4, the J call TRBJ2-3, with D possibly matching TRBD2 (5 bases). The CDR3 loop spans 11 amino acids. V was cut by 2 bases and J by 12 bases, with 10 bases left in between. The germline CDR1 and CDR2 sequences are SGHNT and YYREEE (reference sequence).